This TCR beta chain is drawn from a study of beta chain features in type 1 diabetes. Since all of the isolated RNA was reverse transcribed, expressed TCRB transcripts were what got sequenced. The data were produced by immunoSEQ multiplex PCR, yet TCRdb's version contains in-frame clones alone and is incomplete. Among 200,000 to 250,000 clones listed, 9.6% were seen once. This clone was seen only a few times. Its antigen is as yet unknown. Additional DNA sequences in this sample encode the identical CDR3. Between the trimmed V and J ends, which lost 0 bases and 10 bases, there was a span of 7 bases. Germline V gene sequence: CDR1 GTSNPN, CDR2 SVGIG (reference sequence). CDR3 length equals 12 residues. CD45RO/CCR7/CD25/CD127/CD95/CD27 staining was used to isolate CD4+ naive, central memory, regulatory and stem cell-like memory cells by sorting. General study results and limits: TCRB CDR3 length was moderately but significantly reduced in all four CD4+ subsets of Type 1 diabetes patients.

The sample was naive CD4+ T cells from blood. The chain joins TRBV30 to TRBJ1-6; D is unresolved. The TCR sequence derives from a woman between 18 and 30 years old in good health. The CDR3 spells CAWSVRGSPLHF. The CDR3 DNA reads as TGTGCCTGGAGTGTACGCGGATCACCCCTCCACTTT.